The T cell receptor beta chain described here comes from a study of siplizumab effects on memory and regulatory T cells. Findings and limits, study-wide: No functional test confirmed suppression by proliferating siplizumab-culture Tregs.

Every sample had about 9.3 x 10^4 of its TCR templates assayed. Some clones are missing from TCRdb's copy, which holds only in-frame ones; the method was immunoSEQ multiplex PCR. Here the sample spans 70,000 to 95,000 clones, approximately 93% being singletons. CDR1 PRHDT and CDR2 FYEKMQ come from the germline V gene (reference sequence). The CDR3 length is 15 residues. V dropped 5 bases and J dropped 0 bases, with 14 bases sitting between them. Comments on this clone: Its target is unknown.

The chain recombines TRBV13 with TRBJ2-7, with D perhaps given as TRBD1 or TRBD2 (5 bases each). This TCR derives from a human donor in good health. Source material: CD8+ T cells sorted from blood. CDR3 nucleotide sequence: TGTGCCAGCAGCACCGGGACCGAGAGCTCCTACGAGCAGTACTTC. The encoded protein is CASSTGTESSYEQYF.